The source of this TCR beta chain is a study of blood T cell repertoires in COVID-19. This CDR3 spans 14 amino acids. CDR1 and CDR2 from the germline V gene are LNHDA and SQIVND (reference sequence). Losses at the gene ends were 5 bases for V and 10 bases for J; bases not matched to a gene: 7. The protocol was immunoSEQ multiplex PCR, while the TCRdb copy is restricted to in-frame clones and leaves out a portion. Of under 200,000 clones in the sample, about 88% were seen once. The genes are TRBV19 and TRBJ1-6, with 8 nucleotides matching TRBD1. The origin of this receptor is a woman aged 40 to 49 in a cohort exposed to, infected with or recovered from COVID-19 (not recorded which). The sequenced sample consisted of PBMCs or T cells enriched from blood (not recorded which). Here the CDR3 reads CASSLDRENSPLHF. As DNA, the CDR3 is TGTGCCAGTAGTCTGGACAGGGAAAACTCACCCCTCCACTTT.